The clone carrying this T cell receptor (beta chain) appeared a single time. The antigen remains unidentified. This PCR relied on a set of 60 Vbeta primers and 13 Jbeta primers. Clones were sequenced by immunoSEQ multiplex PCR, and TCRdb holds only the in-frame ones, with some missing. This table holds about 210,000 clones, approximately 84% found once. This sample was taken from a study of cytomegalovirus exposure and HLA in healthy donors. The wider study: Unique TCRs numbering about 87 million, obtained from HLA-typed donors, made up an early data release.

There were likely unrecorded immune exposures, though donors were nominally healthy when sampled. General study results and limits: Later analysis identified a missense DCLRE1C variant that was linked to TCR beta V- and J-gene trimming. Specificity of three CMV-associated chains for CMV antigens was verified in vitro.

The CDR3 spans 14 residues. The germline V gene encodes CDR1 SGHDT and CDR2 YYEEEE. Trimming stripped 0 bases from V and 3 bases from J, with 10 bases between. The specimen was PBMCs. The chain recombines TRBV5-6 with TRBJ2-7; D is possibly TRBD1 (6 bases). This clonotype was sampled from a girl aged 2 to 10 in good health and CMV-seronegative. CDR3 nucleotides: TGTGCCAGCAGCTTGGGACAGGAGATCTACGAGCAGTACTTC. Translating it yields CASSLGQEIYEQYF. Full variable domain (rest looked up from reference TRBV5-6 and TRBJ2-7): DAGVTQSPTHLIKTRGQQVTLRCSPKSGHDTVSWYQQALGQGPQFIFQYYEEEERQRGNFPDRFSGHQFPNYSSELNVNALLLGDSALYLCASSLGQEIYEQYFGPGTRLTVT.